This TCR beta chain was profiled in a study of blood T cells in healthy people across ages. For the second PCR, which ran for roughly 7 to 11 cycles, a sample-barcoded 5' primer and a J-beta primer mix were used. MiXCR, run by TCRdb on the 5' RACE reads, gives a single entry per CDR3 protein. The sample carries roughly 830,000 distinct CDR3 sequences, 55% to 65% recorded once. The CDR3 contains 16 residues. The V gene lost 0 bases and the J gene lost 4 bases, with 16 bases spanning the gap. Germline CDR1 is SGHRS and CDR2 is YFSETQ. The sequencing input was blood. The TCR originated in a man aged 25-45 years in good health. The chain carries TRBV5-1 and TRBJ1-2, with D tentatively TRBD1 (6 bases). The CDR3 nucleotides are TGCGCCAGCAGCTTGGAGGGACAAGAGCCGGCCTATGGCTACACCTTC. Its translation: CASSLEGQEPAYGYTF.